Listed below are T cell receptor beta chains from one sample, sequenced in a study of naive and memory T cell subsets. MiXCR, applied by TCRdb to the 5' RACE reads, yields one record per CDR3 protein. The sample consists of approximately 22,000 distinct CDR3 sequences, about 4% of them appearing once. The receptors stem from a male donor in good health. Both conserved end residues are part of each CDR3. The order of the fields is V gene, D gene, clone size, CDR3 length, CDR3 protein. A D gene is named only where the DNA matches it firmly. Clone size, where shown, is once, few, many, or a class for clones that have expanded.

TRBV3-1 | - | - | 16 | CASSLLDGLAKNIQYF
TRBV6-5 | TRBD1 | - | 14 | CASSVGQGLGEQYF
TRBV28 | TRBD1 | many | 15 | CASNGDRGRREKLFF
TRBV10-3 | - | many | 15 | CAISESFGRDGELFF
TRBV7-9 | - | many | 11 | CASSLGTEAFF
TRBV20-1 | TRBD1 | - | 16 | CSARDRTGGPSDTQYF
TRBV11-2 | - | many | 16 | CASSLVRTPGTDTQYF
TRBV27 | - | many | 18 | CASSSIIQGRESNQPQHF
TRBV9 | - | many | 13 | CASSEGSYNEQFF
TRBV13 | - | many | 14 | CASSPGAEGNTIYF
TRBV11-2 | - | many | 15 | CASSSGQGSSNTIYF
TRBV7-6 | TRBD2 | - | 16 | CASSLVESGGHDTQYF
TRBV10-2 | - | many | 14 | CASSDSLVSYEQYF
TRBV2 | TRBD2 | - | 15 | CASMQGLAPQETQYF
TRBV12-3/TRBV12-4 | TRBD1 | many | 13 | CASSQKVWTGGFF
TRBV9 | - | many | 13 | CASSVGSYNEQFF
TRBV19 | TRBD2 | many | 14 | CASIGTSFTDTQYF
TRBV7-9 | TRBD2 | many | 16 | CASSPSQRGSTDTQYF